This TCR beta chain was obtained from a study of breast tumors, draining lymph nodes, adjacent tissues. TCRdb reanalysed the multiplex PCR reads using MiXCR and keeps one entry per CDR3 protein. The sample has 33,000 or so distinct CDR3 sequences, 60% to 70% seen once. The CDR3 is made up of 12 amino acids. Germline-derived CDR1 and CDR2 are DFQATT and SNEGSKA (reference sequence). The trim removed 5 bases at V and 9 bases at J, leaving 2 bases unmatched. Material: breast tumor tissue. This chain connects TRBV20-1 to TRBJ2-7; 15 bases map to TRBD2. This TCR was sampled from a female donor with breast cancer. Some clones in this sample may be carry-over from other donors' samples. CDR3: CSASGLAGGQYF. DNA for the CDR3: TGCAGTGCTTCGGGACTAGCGGGGGGGCAGTACTTC.